The 10 T cell receptor beta chains given below trace back to one sample, sequenced in a study of blood T cells in healthy people across ages. A sample-barcoded 5' primer and a J-beta primer mix were used in a second PCR of about 6 to 11 cycles. From the 5' RACE reads, TCRdb called clonotypes with MiXCR, one entry per CDR3 protein. Among hundreds of thousands of distinct CDR3 sequences listed, 58% were seen once. The sequencing sample was made of blood. The receptor set was obtained from a young man in good health.

The rearrangement uses TRBV6-5 and TRBJ1-1; no definite D call. The CDR3 consists of 15 residues. Germline values: CDR1 MNHEY, CDR2 SVGAGI. V dropped 5 bases and J dropped 11 bases, with 24 bases sitting between them. The CDR3 coding sequence is TGTGCCAGCAGTACTTTACGCGAACCGCAATCTGGGGCTTTCTTT. Its translation: CASSTLREPQSGAFF.

This clonotype was counted between two and nine times. The chain combines TRBV16 with TRBJ2-4; possibly TRBD2 for D (5 bases). Trimming removed 3 bases from V and 13 bases from J, with 16 bases in between. This CDR3 region has 13 residues. Germline CDR1 and CDR2: KGHSY and FQNENV. The CDR3 DNA follows: TGTGCCAGCAGCCAGGGTGGAGTGGGAGAGCAGTACTTC. Encoded protein: CASSQGGVGEQYF. Based on the CDR3 plus reference TRBV16 and TRBJ2-4, the full variable domain is GEEVAQTPKHLVRGEGQKAKLYCAPIKGHSYVFWYQQVLKNEFKFLISFQNENVFDETGMPKERFSAKCLPNSPCSLEIQATKLEDSAVYFCASSQGGVGEQYFGAGTRLSVL.

The chain uses TRBV4-1 and TRBJ2-3; D possibly uses TRBD1 or TRBD2 (5 bases each). The CDR3 is 18 residues long. CDR1 MGHRA and CDR2 YSYEKL come from the germline V gene. Trimming took 5 bases from V and 3 from J, leaving 24 bases between them. DNA of the CDR3: TGCGCCAGCAGCATCGTCAGAGGGGCCACCCTGGAGACAGATACGCAGTATTTT. Its protein is CASSIVRGATLETDTQYF.

The rearrangement uses TRBV9 and TRBJ2-5, with a weak D call TRBD2 (5 bases). CDR3 length: 14 amino acids. Trimming stripped 4 bases from V and 7 bases from J, with 17 bases between. Looked up from germline, CDR1 is SGDLS and CDR2 is YYNGEE. The CDR3 sequence: CASSPYEAVGTQYF. Written as DNA, the CDR3 is TGTGCCAGCAGCCCCTATGAAGCGGTAGGGACCCAGTACTTC.

The rearrangement links TRBV20-1 to TRBJ1-2; weak D call: TRBD1 (5 bases). The CDR3 sequence is 12 residues long. The germline gives CDR1 DFQATT, CDR2 SNEGSKA (reference sequence). V was trimmed by 6 bases and J by 4 bases, leaving 12 bases between them. The chain's CDR3 is CSATGTLYGYTF. The CDR3, as DNA: TGCAGTGCCACCGGGACTCTCTATGGCTACACCTTC.

This clonotype was recorded a few times. J is TRBJ2-7 and V is TRBV6-5; 9 nucleotides line up with TRBD2. This CDR3 is built from 16 residues. J lost 2 bases, V lost 0 bases, and 5 bases had no gene match. The germline V gene has CDR1 MNHEY and CDR2 SVGAGI. The CDR3 protein is CASSYSTSGATYEQYF. In DNA, the CDR3 is TGTGCCAGCAGTTACTCGACTAGCGGAGCAACCTACGAGCAGTACTTC.

The chain uses TRBV7-2 and TRBJ2-7; a possible D gene is TRBD2 (6 bases). The CDR3 extends over 12 amino acids. Germline assignment: CDR1 SGHTA and CDR2 FQGNSA. CDR3 sequence: CASSEYSYEQYF. The CDR3 DNA is TGTGCGTCTAGCGAATACTCCTACGAGCAGTACTTC.

This clonotype turned up a few times. The CDR3 nucleotides read TGTGCCAGCAGCGGACGGACAGGGAGGACCTACGAGCAGTACTTC. Its translation: CASSGRTGRTYEQYF. This sequence joins TRBV6-1 and TRBJ2-7; 8 bases fit TRBD1. This CDR3 is built from 15 residues. Germline CDR1 and CDR2: MNHNS and SASEGT. Trimming removed 6 bases from V and 2 bases from J; junction bases left unmatched: 9.

The rearrangement joins TRBV5-5 to TRBJ1-4, with TRBD1 as a possible D gene (5 bases). The V and J ends lost 4 bases and 8 bases respectively, with 21 bases between them. Germline lookup yields CDR1 SGHKS and CDR2 YYEKEE (reference sequence). The CDR3 is made up of 16 amino acids. CDR3 in DNA: TGTGCCAGCAGCCTAAACGACAGATCTAATGAGGAAAAACTGTTTTTT. It yields the protein CASSLNDRSNEEKLFF.

This sequence joins TRBV10-3 and TRBJ1-5; D unclear. The CDR3 has 14 amino acids. V was pared by 2 bases and J by 7 bases, with 12 bases between. The germline gives CDR1 ENHRY, CDR2 SYGVKD. This CDR3 reads CAISEGPPGQPQHF. The DNA of the CDR3 is TGTGCCATCAGTGAGGGCCCCCCCGGGCAGCCCCAGCATTTT.